This T cell receptor (beta chain) was sequenced during a study of blood T cell repertoires in COVID-19 (dated by TCRdb to 2018 to 2020). About the study as a whole: Samples from collaborators originated in the United States, Italy and Spain and spanned both the acute and convalescent phases of COVID-19. The prospective study material was composed of cDNA or gDNA derived from T cells, B-cell-depleted T cells, or PBMCs. The dataset comprised deeply sampled blood TCRbeta repertoires from subjects exposed to, actively infected with, or recovered from COVID-19. The repertoires were released in a freely available public database meant as a resource for research on the immune response to SARS-CoV-2. The samples were drawn from the first 160 participants of the ongoing ImmuneRACE study and from roughly 1,300 subjects provided by 6 global collaborators. The sample metadata nearly always contained a de-identified subject ID, COVID-19 status, age in years and sex. Where HLA class I and class II types were available, the types were taken from metadata supplied by the sample provider, not from assay-based typing.

Samples from volunteer blood donors who had recovered from COVID-19 were contributed by a second Seattle source. Collaborating institutions collected whole blood in K2EDTA tubes following their own protocols. For TCRbeta analysis, collaborators shipped samples as frozen whole blood, isolated PBMCs, or DNA extracted from either of those sample types. Study-level results and caveats: The quantity of clinical and demographic metadata differed by source and by participant and was supplied without curation.

Measured from the cysteine to the phenylalanine, the CDR3 is 15 residues long. Left in the record is the CDR3 DNA by itself, 45 bases read in frame from the first base. As encoded in the germline V gene (reference sequence), CDR1 is SEHNR while CDR2 is FQNEAQ. At the junction V is shortened by 1 base and J by 5 bases, with 14 bases in between. To note about this clone: Its antigen specificity is not known. Within one base of it there is no much larger clone, and no base qualities were kept.

TCRbeta CDR3 regions were amplified from genomic DNA using the immunoSEQ Assay, a bias-controlled multiplex PCR. On the authors' methods: The number of nucleated cells in each sample was estimated from the amplification of reference gene primers within the assay. Sequence reads were collapsed and filtered to measure the absolute abundance of every unique TCRbeta CDR3 rearrangement. For each sample, productive Simpson clonality was calculated by taking the square root of Simpson's diversity index across productive rearrangements. Imported from immuneACCESS, the table was reduced by TCRdb to in-frame sequences with V and J called. These copies leave out some clones; in studies compared against another copy, an unresolved V gene accounts for under half, and the cause of the remainder is not known. The V and J calls and clone size were taken over from that table, and D and trimming were inferred from the DNA. The sample table records under 300,000 clones; roughly 82% of these occur just once. The ten largest clones capture under 2.5% of the sample.

The sample comprised peripheral blood. This TCR was sampled from a man aged 40-49 years who had recovered from COVID-19. The chain is encoded by TRBV7-9 joined to TRBJ2-5, and the D gene may be TRBD2, 7 bases matching. DNA sequence: TGTGCCAGCAGCTTAGTACGGGGGGCTGGGGAGACCCAGTACTTC. This yields the protein CASSLVRGAGETQYF.